This entry features one T cell receptor beta chain sequence. This sample was included in a study of radiotherapy plus CTLA-4 blockade in lung cancer. Here immunoSEQ multiplex PCR was the method, and the copy in TCRdb shows in-frame clones only, minus some. Of 120,000 or so clones in the sample, around 75% are singletons; the top ten hold 4.5% to 5.5%. There are 19 residues in the CDR3. V dropped 5 bases and J dropped 1; count of bases not matched to a gene: 15. In germline, CDR1 is SGHTA, CDR2 FQGNSA. This clonotype was obtained from a human donor with non-small cell lung cancer who had a partial response to radiotherapy plus ipilimumab. This chain links TRBV7-2 with TRBJ1-3; 9 bases agree with TRBD1. This specimen was peripheral blood, taken from a patient treated with radiotherapy plus ipilimumab. CDR3 in amino acids: CASSPKTGTGSLSGNTIYF. The CDR3 DNA reads as TGTGCCAGCAGCCCGAAAACCGGGACAGGGAGTTTATCTGGAAACACCATATATTTT. Drawing the rest from reference TRBV7-2 and TRBJ1-3, the complete variable domain is GAGVSQSPSNKVTEKGKDVELRCDPISGHTALYWYRQSLGQGLEFLIYFQGNSAPDKSGLPSDRFSAERTGGSVSTLTIQRTQQEDSAVYLCASSPKTGTGSLSGNTIYFGEGSWLTVV.